The 29 T cell receptor beta chains below all came from one sample that was sequenced in a study of blood T cell repertoires in COVID-19. Some clones are missing from TCRdb's copy, which holds only in-frame ones; the method was immunoSEQ multiplex PCR. The sample carries under 450,000 clones, approximately 88% recorded once. Sequencing used peripheral blood. These receptors all come from a woman aged 50 to 60 with COVID-19, enrolled during active disease.

This chain links TRBV19 with TRBJ1-3; TRBD1 matches 7 bases. From germline, CDR1 is LNHDA and CDR2 SQIVND (reference sequence). The length of the CDR3 is 14 residues. V was pared by 7 bases and J by 5 bases, with 8 bases of the junction left unmatched. Here the CDR3 reads CASTTSGGRNTIYF. CDR3 nucleotide sequence: TGTGCCAGTACTACATCAGGGGGAAGAAACACCATATATTTT.

The chain combines TRBV4-2 with TRBJ2-7; no clear D. The CDR3 covers 13 residues. Trimming took off 0 bases at V and 4 bases at J, with 7 bases between the two ends. The germline V gene has CDR1 LGHNA and CDR2 YNFKEQ. The CDR3 DNA reads TGTGCCAGCAGCCAAGAATGGCGGTACGAGCAGTACTTC. Its protein product is CASSQEWRYEQYF.

This chain joins TRBV2 and TRBJ1-1; the D is unclear. The CDR3 consists of 13 residues. Deletions cut 5 bases from V and 0 bases from J, with 7 bases between. Per germline, CDR1 SNHLY and CDR2 FYNNEI. The CDR3, as DNA: TGTGCCAGCAGTACAACCCTGAACACTGAAGCTTTCTTT. Amino acids: CASSTTLNTEAFF.

V usage is TRBV5-1 and J usage is TRBJ1-2, with 10 bases lining up with TRBD1. Trimming cost V 4 bases and J 6 bases; bases outside gene matches: 9. The CDR3 is made up of 15 amino acids. CDR1 and CDR2 from the germline V gene are SGHRS and YFSETQ. The CDR3 DNA reads TGCGCCAGCAGCGTCCGGGACAGGGGTACAGATGGCTACACCTTC. Residues: CASSVRDRGTDGYTF. Filled out from reference TRBV5-1 and TRBJ1-2, the complete variable domain reads KAGVTQTPRYLIKTRGQQVTLSCSPISGHRSVSWYQQTPGQGLQFLFEYFSETQRNKGNFPGRFSGRQFSNSRSEMNVSTLELGDSALYLCASSVRDRGTDGYTFGSGTRLTVV.

The chain is built from TRBV28 and TRBJ1-6; 9 bases match TRBD1. Trimming took 5 bases from V and 6 from J; bases not matched to a gene: 5. The CDR3 consists of 15 residues. The germline CDR1 and CDR2 sequences are MDHEN and SYDVKM. CDR3 loop: CASSGTGGLNSPLHF. Written as DNA, the CDR3 is TGTGCCAGCAGTGGCACAGGGGGCCTTAATTCACCCCTCCACTTT.

The V gene is TRBV5-5, the J gene TRBJ1-1; D not certain. The CDR3 runs 13 residues. The germline CDR1 and CDR2 sequences are SGHKS and YYEKEE (reference sequence). Trimming cost V 5 bases and J 3 bases, with 11 bases left between them. The CDR3 protein is CASRLERHTEAFF. CDR3 coding DNA: TGTGCCAGCAGATTAGAGAGGCACACTGAAGCTTTCTTT. Using reference TRBV5-5 and TRBJ1-1 for the parts outside the CDR3, the full variable domain is DAGVTQSPTHLIKTRGQQVTLRCSPISGHKSVSWYQQVLGQGPQFIFQYYEKEERGRGNFPDRFSARQFPNYSSELNVNALLLGDSALYLCASRLERHTEAFFGQGTRLTVV.

V is TRBV28 and J is TRBJ2-2; 12 bases map to TRBD2. This CDR3 region has 15 residues. CDR1 and CDR2 (germline): MDHEN, SYDVKM. V lost 7 bases to trimming and J lost 8 bases; unmatched junction nucleotides: 8. CDR3 protein: CASTFGLAGSGELFF. DNA of the CDR3: TGTGCCAGCACCTTCGGACTAGCGGGGAGTGGGGAGCTGTTTTTT.

V usage is TRBV5-1 and J usage is TRBJ1-1; D remains ambiguous. The CDR3 loop spans 14 amino acids. Germline CDR1 SGHRS, CDR2 YFSETQ. Trimming took off 1 base at V and 5 bases at J, with 12 bases between the two ends. This chain's CDR3 is CASSLTTAKTEAFF. CDR3 in DNA: TGCGCCAGCAGCTTGACTACGGCGAAGACTGAAGCTTTCTTT.

The gene calls are TRBV2 and TRBJ1-1; D might be TRBD1 (6 bases). Trimming took off 8 bases at V and 0 bases at J, with 10 bases between the two ends. Germline V gives CDR1 SNHLY, CDR2 FYNNEI. The CDR3 is made up of 13 amino acids. This CDR3 reads CASFTGLNTEAFF. In DNA form, the CDR3 reads TGTGCCAGCTTCACAGGGCTGAACACTGAAGCTTTCTTT. Based on the CDR3 plus reference TRBV2 and TRBJ1-1, the full variable domain is EPEVTQTPSHQVTQMGQEVILRCVPISNHLYFYWYRQILGQKVEFLVSFYNNEISEKSEIFDDQFSVERPDGSNFTLKIRSTKLEDSAMYFCASFTGLNTEAFFGQGTRLTVV.

This clone was detected once. The CDR3: CACPTGGSSYEQYF. The CDR3 coding sequence is TGTGCCTGCCCAACAGGGGGCTCGAGCTACGAGCAGTACTTC. J is TRBJ2-7 and V is TRBV30, with TRBD1 identical over 9 bases. Losses at the gene ends were 6 bases for V and 3 bases for J; bases not matched to a gene: 9. CDR3 length: 14 residues. Germline CDR1 GTSNPN, CDR2 SVGIG (reference sequence).

This sequence joins TRBV6-6 and TRBJ2-7; 7 bases fit TRBD1. The CDR3 runs 13 residues. Per germline, CDR1 MNHNY and CDR2 SVGAGI (reference sequence). V shed 10 bases, J shed 4 bases, and the junction held 10 bases outside the gene matches. CDR3 nucleotides: TGTGCCATCCAGAGGGGGACAGAATACGAGCAGTACTTC. Its protein is CAIQRGTEYEQYF.

The rearrangement joins TRBV12-5 to TRBJ2-1, with TRBD1 as a possible D gene (5 bases). V dropped 6 bases and J dropped 8 bases, with 14 bases sitting between them. This CDR3 region has 13 residues. Germline CDR1 and CDR2: LGHNT and FRNRAP. CDR3 DNA sequence: TGTGCTAGTGGACCCCAGGGAAAATATGAGCAGTTCTTC. Translated, it gives CASGPQGKYEQFF.

The chain employs TRBV27 and TRBJ1-2; 8 bases match TRBD1. The germline V gene has CDR1 MNHEY and CDR2 SMNVEV (reference sequence). With 5 bases clipped from V and 5 bases from J, the junction kept 7 bases outside the gene matches. This CDR3 has 14 residues. CDR3 in amino acids: CASSAAWTGYGYTF. CDR3 sequence (DNA): TGTGCCAGCAGTGCAGCCTGGACAGGGTATGGCTACACCTTC.

This rearrangement joins TRBV28 to TRBJ1-1; the D gene is possibly TRBD1 (5 bases). This CDR3 is built from 13 residues. From germline, CDR1 is MDHEN and CDR2 SYDVKM. Trimming stripped 7 bases from V and 4 bases from J, with 13 bases between. The DNA for the CDR3 is TGTGCCAGCATTGGGACTCCATTCACTGAAGCTTTCTTT. This translates into CASIGTPFTEAFF.

In its sample, this clone was seen once. The gene calls are TRBV19 and TRBJ2-7, with D perhaps matching TRBD2 (5 bases). Germline V lookup: CDR1 LNHDA, CDR2 SQIVND (reference sequence). The V end was cut by 5 bases, the J end by 3 bases, with 8 bases between. CDR3 size: 12 residues. DNA of the CDR3: TGTGCCAGTAGTCAAGGAGGCTACGAGCAGTACTTC. It specifies CASSQGGYEQYF.

The chain uses TRBV6-5 and TRBJ1-1; 7 bases line up with TRBD1. Looked up from germline, CDR1 is MNHEY and CDR2 is SVGAGI. There are 16 residues in the CDR3. The junction had 6 bases not matched to a gene; V was cut back by 2 bases and J by 0 bases. The CDR3 DNA reads TGTGCCAGCAGTTACAGCAGGGGGTACATGAACACTGAAGCTTTCTTT. It translates to CASSYSRGYMNTEAFF.

This rearrangement joins TRBV28 to TRBJ1-1; D is uncertain. The CDR3 is made up of 14 amino acids. CDR1 and CDR2 from the germline V gene are MDHEN and SYDVKM. Trimming removed 2 bases at V and 4 bases at J, with 11 bases between. The CDR3, as DNA: TGTGCCAGCAGTTTAGTCGGGGAATTCACTGAAGCTTTCTTT. As protein: CASSLVGEFTEAFF.

The V and J genes are TRBV5-1 and TRBJ2-1, with D maybe TRBD2 (6 bases). CDR3 length: 17 amino acids. The germline V gene has CDR1 SGHRS and CDR2 YFSETQ. V was pared by 0 bases and J by 10 bases, with 23 bases between. The DNA for the CDR3 is TGCGCCAGCAGCTTGGTGTCGGGACTCGCCTCTAGTGGGGAGCAGTTCTTC. This translates into CASSLVSGLASSGEQFF.

The rearrangement uses TRBV12-3 or TRBV12-4 and TRBJ2-7; a possible D gene is TRBD1 (6 bases). Deletions cut 4 bases from V and 5 bases from J, with 9 bases between. The CDR3 runs to 12 residues. The CDR3: CASSSNRDEQYF. DNA for the CDR3: TGTGCCAGCAGTTCCAACAGGGACGAGCAGTACTTC.

The gene calls are TRBV11-2 and TRBJ2-3, with D perhaps matching TRBD2 (6 bases). Trimming removed 2 bases at V and 1 base at J, with 16 bases between. Germline assignment: CDR1 SGHAT and CDR2 FQNNGV. This CDR3 spans 17 amino acids. CDR3: CASSLHPEGRRTDTQYF. The CDR3 nucleotides read TGTGCCAGCAGCTTACACCCGGAGGGGAGGCGCACAGATACGCAGTATTTT.

The chain recombines TRBV3-1 (or the pseudogene TRBV3-2) with TRBJ1-2, with a tentative D call TRBD1 (5 bases). Germline V gives CDR1 LGHDT, CDR2 YNNKEL (reference sequence). The CDR3 spans 15 residues. Deletions cut 0 bases from V and 8 bases from J, with 16 bases between. The CDR3 DNA reads TGTGCCAGCAGCCAAGAAGCTCCAGGGTTGAGCGGCTACACCTTC. Translation: CASSQEAPGLSGYTF.

This clone has a handful of counts. The chain is built from TRBV4-2 and TRBJ2-3; 8 nucleotides match TRBD2. Trimming cost V 1 base and J 0 bases; bases outside gene matches: 3. Germline CDR1 reads LGHNA; CDR2 reads YNFKEQ. The CDR3 length is 16 residues. In DNA form, the CDR3 reads TGTGCCAGCAGCCAAGTGGGACTAGAAAGCACAGATACGCAGTATTTT. Translated, it gives CASSQVGLESTDTQYF.

The CDR3 bases are TGCGCCAGCTCCGTCTGGGCCGGGGGGACCTCCTACGAGCAGTACTTC. This translates into CASSVWAGGTSYEQYF. The V and J genes are TRBV5-1 and TRBJ2-7, with 7 bases fitting TRBD2. The CDR3 covers 16 residues. Looked up from germline, CDR1 is SGHRS and CDR2 is YFSETQ. V shed 7 bases, J shed 0 bases, and the junction held 13 bases outside the gene matches. Together with reference TRBV5-1 and TRBJ2-7, the CDR3 gives the full variable domain: KAGVTQTPRYLIKTRGQQVTLSCSPISGHRSVSWYQQTPGQGLQFLFEYFSETQRNKGNFPGRFSGRQFSNSRSEMNVSTLELGDSALYLCASSVWAGGTSYEQYFGPGTRLTVT.

This clone was seen only once. The CDR3, as DNA: TGCGCCAGCAGCCAAGGACAGGGACCACTCTATGGCTACACCTTC. Its translation is CASSQGQGPLYGYTF. The chain employs TRBV5-1 and TRBJ1-2; TRBD1 aligns across 8 bases. With V trimmed by 4 bases and J by 4 bases, 9 bases remained unmatched. The CDR3 length is 15 residues. Germline lookup yields CDR1 SGHRS and CDR2 YFSETQ.

The CDR3 region is CASSPRGGPNTEAFF. CDR3 nucleotides: TGTGCCAGCAGCCCCCGGGGGGGGCCGAACACTGAAGCTTTCTTT. The chain employs TRBV5-5 and TRBJ1-1; tentatively, D is TRBD1 (6 bases). The V gene lost 4 bases and the J gene lost 1 base, with 14 bases spanning the gap. Germline-derived CDR1 and CDR2 are SGHKS and YYEKEE (reference sequence). This CDR3 has 15 amino acids.

The chain couples TRBV4-2 to TRBJ2-2, with 11 nucleotides matching TRBD2. CDR1 is LGHNA and CDR2 is YNFKEQ in the germline V gene. The CDR3 loop spans 18 amino acids. V was pared by 0 bases and J by 7 bases, with 10 bases of the junction left unmatched. The CDR3 loop reads CASSQEGLAVGIFGELFF. The CDR3 DNA sequence: TGTGCCAGCAGCCAAGAGGGACTAGCGGTCGGGATTTTCGGGGAGCTGTTTTTT.

V gene TRBV27 combines with J gene TRBJ2-7; a possible D gene is TRBD1 (5 bases). The CDR3 loop spans 14 amino acids. The germline V gene has CDR1 MNHEY and CDR2 SMNVEV (reference sequence). V was clipped by 2 bases and J by 6 bases, with 14 bases between them. In DNA form, the CDR3 reads TGTGCCAGCAGTTTAAGGCCCAGGGTATCCGAGCAGTACTTC. It yields the protein CASSLRPRVSEQYF.

The chain has TRBV3-1 (or the pseudogene TRBV3-2) and TRBJ2-4; 7 bases are shared with TRBD2. V shed 4 bases, J shed 6 bases, and the junction held 12 bases outside the gene matches. Germline loops: CDR1 LGHDT, CDR2 YNNKEL (reference sequence). The CDR3 spans 16 residues. Written as DNA, the CDR3 is TGTGCCAGCAGCCCTATCACGACTAGCTCGGGAAACATTCAGTACTTC. Amino acids: CASSPITTSSGNIQYF.

This clone is a singleton in its sample. J is TRBJ2-2 and V is TRBV13; possibly TRBD2 for D (6 bases). This CDR3 is built from 13 residues. Trimming stripped 5 bases from V and 7 bases from J, with 11 bases between. Germline V gene sequence: CDR1 PRHDT, CDR2 FYEKMQ (reference sequence). This chain's CDR3 is CASSRGLRGELFF. In DNA form, the CDR3 reads TGTGCCAGCAGCCGGGGACTCCGCGGGGAGCTGTTTTTT.